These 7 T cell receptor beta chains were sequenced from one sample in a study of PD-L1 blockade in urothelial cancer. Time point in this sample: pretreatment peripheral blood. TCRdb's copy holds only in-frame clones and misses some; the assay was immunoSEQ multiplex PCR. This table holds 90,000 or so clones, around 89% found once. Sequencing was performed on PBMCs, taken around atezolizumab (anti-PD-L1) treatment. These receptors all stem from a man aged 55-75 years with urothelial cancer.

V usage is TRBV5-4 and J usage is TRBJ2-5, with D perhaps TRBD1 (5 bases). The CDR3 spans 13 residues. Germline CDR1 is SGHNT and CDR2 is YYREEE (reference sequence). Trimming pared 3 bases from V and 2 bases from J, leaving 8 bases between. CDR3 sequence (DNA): TGTGCCAGCAGCTCGACAGAGCAAGAGACCCAGTACTTC. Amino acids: CASSSTEQETQYF.

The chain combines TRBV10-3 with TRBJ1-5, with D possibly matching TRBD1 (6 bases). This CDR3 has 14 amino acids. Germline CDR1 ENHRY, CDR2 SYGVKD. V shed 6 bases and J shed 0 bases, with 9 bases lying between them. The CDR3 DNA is TGTGCCATCAGGGACAGTTATAGCAATCAGCCCCAGCATTTT. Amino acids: CAIRDSYSNQPQHF.

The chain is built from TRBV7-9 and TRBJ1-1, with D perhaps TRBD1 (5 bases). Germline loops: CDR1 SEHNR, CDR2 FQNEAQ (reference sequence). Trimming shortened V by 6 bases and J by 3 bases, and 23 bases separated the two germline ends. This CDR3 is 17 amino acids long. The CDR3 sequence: CASSTRDGGGRDTEAFF. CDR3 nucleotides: TGTGCCAGCAGTACTCGGGACGGAGGCGGGAGGGACACTGAAGCTTTCTTT. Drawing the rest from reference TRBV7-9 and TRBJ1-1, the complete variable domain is DTGVSQNPRHKITKRGQNVTFRCDPISEHNRLYWYRQTLGQGPEFLTYFQNEAQLEKSRLLSDRFSAERPKGSFSTLEIQRTEQGDSAMYLCASSTRDGGGRDTEAFFGQGTRLTVV.

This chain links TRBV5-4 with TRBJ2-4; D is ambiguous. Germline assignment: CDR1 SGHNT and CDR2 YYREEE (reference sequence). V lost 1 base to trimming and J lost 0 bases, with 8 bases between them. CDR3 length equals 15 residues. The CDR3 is CASSLNPLAKNIQYF. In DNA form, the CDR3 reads TGTGCCAGCAGCTTGAACCCACTAGCCAAAAACATTCAGTACTTC. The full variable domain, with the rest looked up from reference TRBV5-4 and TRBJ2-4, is ETGVTQSPTHLIKTRGQQVTLRCSSQSGHNTVSWYQQALGQGPQFIFQYYREEENGRGNFPPRFSGLQFPNYSSELNVNALELDDSALYLCASSLNPLAKNIQYFGAGTRLSVL.

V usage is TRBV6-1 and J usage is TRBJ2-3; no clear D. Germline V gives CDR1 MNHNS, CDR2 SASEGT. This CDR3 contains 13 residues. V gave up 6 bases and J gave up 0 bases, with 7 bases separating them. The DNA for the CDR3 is TGTGCCAGCAGATTAATAAGCACAGATACGCAGTATTTT. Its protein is CASRLISTDTQYF.

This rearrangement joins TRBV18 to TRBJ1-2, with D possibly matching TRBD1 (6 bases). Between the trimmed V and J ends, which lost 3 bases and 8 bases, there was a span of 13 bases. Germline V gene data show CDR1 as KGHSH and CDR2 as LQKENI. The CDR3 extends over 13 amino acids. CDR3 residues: CASSPDRSSGYTF. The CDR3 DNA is TGTGCCAGCTCACCCGACAGGTCCAGCGGCTACACCTTC. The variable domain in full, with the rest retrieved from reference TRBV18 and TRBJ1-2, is NAGVMQNPRHLVRRRGQEARLRCSPMKGHSHVYWYRQLPEEGLKFMVYLQKENIIDESGMPKERFSAEFPKEGPSILRIQQVVRGDSAAYFCASSPDRSSGYTFGSGTRLTVV.

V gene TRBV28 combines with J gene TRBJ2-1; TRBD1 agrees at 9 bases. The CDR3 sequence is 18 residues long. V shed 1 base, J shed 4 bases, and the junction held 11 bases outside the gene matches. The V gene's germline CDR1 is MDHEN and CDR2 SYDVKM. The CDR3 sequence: CASSLSISGQGFYNEQFF. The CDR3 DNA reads TGTGCCAGCAGTTTATCGATTTCGGGACAGGGATTTTACAATGAGCAGTTCTTC.